The next 23 T cell receptor beta chains were all read from a single sample in a study of shared clonotypes between healthy human individuals. Clones were sequenced by immunoSEQ multiplex PCR, and TCRdb holds only the in-frame ones, with some missing. The sample carries about 600,000 clones, roughly four fifths recorded once. Source material: PBMCs. Receptors originate from a middle-aged woman in good health. Some clones in this sample may be carry-over from other donors' samples.

This clone was recorded only once. The V call is TRBV28, the J call TRBJ1-2; possible D gene TRBD1, 6 bases. With 4 bases removed from V and 3 bases from J, the gap between germline ends came to 12 bases. The germline V gene encodes CDR1 MDHEN and CDR2 SYDVKM. This CDR3 is built from 14 residues. CDR3 amino acids: CASSSPAGDYGYTF. CDR3 DNA sequence: TGTGCCAGCAGTTCCCCCGCAGGGGACTATGGCTACACCTTC.

This clone came up many times. The chain uses TRBV4-2 and TRBJ2-5, with a tentative D call TRBD2 (7 bases). With the DNA end fitting TRBJ2-7 better, the J assignment may be wrong. Germline lookup yields CDR1 LGHNA and CDR2 YNFKEQ. The CDR3 runs to 15 residues. The CDR3 protein is CASSQGEGEYAEQYF. CDR3 sequence (DNA): TGTGCCAGCAGCCAAGGGGAGGGGGAATACGCCGAGCAGTACTTC.

This clone came up once. The rearrangement links TRBV7-3 to TRBJ2-3; 12 bases align to TRBD2. The CDR3 runs 15 residues. Looked up from germline, CDR1 is SGHTA and CDR2 is FQGTGA. The V and J ends lost 5 bases and 3 bases, in that order; junction bases with no gene match: 3. Here the CDR3 DNA reads TGTGCCAGCAGCGCAACTAGCGGGAGGACAGATACGCAGTATTTT. This translates into CASSATSGRTDTQYF.

The J gene is TRBJ1-2, the V gene TRBV10-3; 9 positions match TRBD1. The germline gives CDR1 ENHRY, CDR2 SYGVKD. The junction had 5 bases not matched to a gene; V was cut back by 2 bases and J by 4 bases. This CDR3 spans 15 amino acids. The CDR3 nucleotides read TGTGCCATCAGTGAGGATAAGACAGGGGGCTATGGCTACACCTTC. Protein product: CAISEDKTGGYGYTF.

This clone was counted at least ten times. The chain combines TRBV6-4 with TRBJ2-3; no firm D call. V was pared by 2 bases and J by 3 bases, with 9 bases between. The CDR3 covers 14 residues. CDR1 MRHNA and CDR2 SNTAGT come from the germline V gene. The DNA for the CDR3 is TGTGCCAGCAGTGACGGGCAGGAAACAGATACGCAGTATTTT. This gives the protein CASSDGQETDTQYF.

The J gene is TRBJ2-7, the V gene TRBV27; 10 bases are shared with TRBD1. CDR3 size: 14 residues. The V and J ends lost 3 bases and 6 bases, in that order; junction bases with no gene match: 5. CDR1 and CDR2 (germline): MNHEY, SMNVEV (reference sequence). The CDR3 region has the DNA TGTGCCAGCAGTTTCTCCGGGACAGGGGTCGAGCAGTACTTC. As protein: CASSFSGTGVEQYF.

This chain joins TRBV15 and TRBJ2-1; 8 bases are shared with TRBD2. With 1 base clipped from V and 3 bases from J, the junction kept 5 bases outside the gene matches. CDR1 is LNHNV and CDR2 is YYDKDF in the germline V gene (reference sequence). The CDR3 length is 16 residues. In nucleotides, the CDR3 is TGTGCCACCAGCAGAGGAAGCGGGAGTCTCTACAATGAGCAGTTCTTC. It translates to CATSRGSGSLYNEQFF.

About this clone: A much larger clone sits a single nucleotide away, making a read error possible. This sample also contains other DNA sequences that code for the same CDR3. The chain combines TRBV5-1 with TRBJ2-1, with D perhaps TRBD1 (6 bases). This CDR3 has 15 amino acids. CDR1 is SGHRS, CDR2 YFSETQ, per germline. Deletions cut 1 base from V and 0 bases from J, with 8 bases between. CDR3 DNA: TGCGCCAGCAGCTTGCAGGGGAGCTCCTACAATGAGCAGTTCTTC. Residues: CASSLQGSSYNEQFF.

The genes are TRBV6-6 and TRBJ2-1, with 9 bases lining up with TRBD2. CDR1 and CDR2 (germline): MNHNY, SVGAGI (reference sequence). The CDR3 has 16 residues. After removal of 7 bases from V and 5 bases from J, the junction contained 12 bases not matched to a gene. CDR3: CASKVAGGLGNNEQFF. The DNA for the CDR3 is TGTGCCAGCAAGGTGGCGGGAGGGCTAGGGAACAATGAGCAGTTCTTC.

The genes are TRBV7-3 and TRBJ2-1; TRBD2 agrees at 9 bases. CDR3 length equals 14 residues. After removal of 5 bases from V and 5 bases from J, the junction contained 4 bases not matched to a gene. The V gene's germline CDR1 is SGHTA and CDR2 FQGTGA. The CDR3 DNA reads TGTGCCAGCAGCGTAGCGGGAGCGAACAATGAGCAGTTCTTC. Protein product: CASSVAGANNEQFF. The full variable domain, its missing parts supplied by reference TRBV7-3 and TRBJ2-1, is GAGVSQTPSNKVTEKGKYVELRCDPISGHTALYWYRQSLGQGPEFLIYFQGTGAADDSGLPNDRFFAVRPEGSVSTLKIQRTERGDSAVYLCASSVAGANNEQFFGPGTRLTVL.

This rearrangement joins TRBV7-3 to TRBJ2-7; either TRBD1 or TRBD2 may supply D (5 bases each). Germline assignment: CDR1 SGHTA and CDR2 FQGTGA. With 5 bases removed from V and 1 base from J, the gap between germline ends came to 12 bases. The CDR3 sequence is 14 residues long. CDR3 in DNA: TGTGCCAGCAGCCCATCGGGGACGTCCTACGAGCAGTACTTC. Translation: CASSPSGTSYEQYF.

DNA for the CDR3: TGTGCCAGCAGCAATAGCCCAGGGTCACAGTTCTTC. This translates into CASSNSPGSQFF. This chain uses TRBV2 with TRBJ2-1, with a tentative D call TRBD1 (5 bases). Germline assignment: CDR1 SNHLY and CDR2 FYNNEI. This CDR3 region has 12 residues. V lost 6 bases to trimming and J lost 13 bases, with 16 bases between them. The full variable domain, rest sourced from reference TRBV2 and TRBJ2-1, is EPEVTQTPSHQVTQMGQEVILRCVPISNHLYFYWYRQILGQKVEFLVSFYNNEISEKSEIFDDQFSVERPDGSNFTLKIRSTKLEDSAMYFCASSNSPGSQFFGPGTRLTVL.

This rearrangement joins TRBV10-2 to TRBJ2-5; 12 positions agree with TRBD1. The CDR3 totals 15 residues. Germline-derived CDR1 and CDR2 are WSHSY and SAAADI. V shed 6 bases, J shed 4 bases, and the junction held 6 bases outside the gene matches. The CDR3 reads CASRPGTGGTETQYF. In nucleotides, the CDR3 is TGCGCCAGCAGACCCGGGACAGGGGGCACAGAGACCCAGTACTTC.

This rearrangement joins TRBV11-2 to TRBJ1-1; D unresolved. The CDR3 runs to 14 residues. The ends were cut back, 2 bases at V and 4 bases at J, with 11 bases in the middle. Germline V lookup: CDR1 SGHAT, CDR2 FQNNGV. The CDR3 loop is CASSLSPIGTEAFF. CDR3 sequence (DNA): TGTGCCAGCAGCTTATCTCCCATCGGCACTGAAGCTTTCTTT. The full variable domain, rest sourced from reference TRBV11-2 and TRBJ1-1, is EAGVAQSPRYKIIEKRQSVAFWCNPISGHATLYWYQQILGQGPKLLIQFQNNGVVDDSQLPKDRFSAERLKGVDSTLKIQPAKLEDSAVYLCASSLSPIGTEAFFGQGTRLTVV.

This clone has a handful of counts. The chain links TRBV5-1 to TRBJ2-2, with 10 bases matching TRBD1. Trimming at V came to 5 bases and at J to 3 bases, leaving 4 bases not matched to a gene. CDR1 is SGHRS, CDR2 YFSETQ, per germline. This CDR3 spans 15 amino acids. The CDR3 sequence is CASSGGQGYTGELFF. The CDR3, as DNA: TGCGCCAGCAGTGGGGGACAGGGGTACACCGGGGAGCTGTTTTTT. Full variable domain (missing parts from reference TRBV5-1 and TRBJ2-2): KAGVTQTPRYLIKTRGQQVTLSCSPISGHRSVSWYQQTPGQGLQFLFEYFSETQRNKGNFPGRFSGRQFSNSRSEMNVSTLELGDSALYLCASSGGQGYTGELFFGEGSRLTVL.

With respect to this clone: This may be a read error: a much more frequent sequence differs by one nucleotide. Other DNA sequences of this sample code for an identical CDR3. The chain uses TRBV11-2 and TRBJ1-2, with no clear D. This CDR3 has 12 residues. Per germline, CDR1 SGHAT and CDR2 FQNNGV. Trimming took 2 bases from V and 5 from J, leaving 6 bases between them. The CDR3 nucleotides read TGTGCCAGCAGCTTAACAGCTTATGGCTACACCTTC. Amino acid sequence: CASSLTAYGYTF.

The chain recombines TRBV19 with TRBJ1-1, with TRBD1 matching 7 bases. Germline trimming cut 6 bases from V and 1 base from J; bases unmatched to any gene: 14. The CDR3 spans 17 residues. Germline V lookup: CDR1 LNHDA, CDR2 SQIVND (reference sequence). The DNA for the CDR3 is TGTGCCAGTAGCCAACAGGGGAAACGTAACGCGAACACTGAAGCTTTCTTT. Protein product: CASSQQGKRNANTEAFF. The complete variable domain, with remaining parts taken from reference TRBV19 and TRBJ1-1, reads DGGITQSPKYLFRKEGQNVTLSCEQNLNHDAMYWYRQDPGQGLRLIYYSQIVNDFQKGDIAEGYSVSREKKESFPLTVTSAQKNPTAFYLCASSQQGKRNANTEAFFGQGTRLTVV.

This clone was detected once. The chain uses TRBV30 and TRBJ1-2; TRBD1 matches at 7 bases. The germline gives CDR1 GTSNPN, CDR2 SVGIG (reference sequence). V shed 0 bases and J 7 bases; nucleotides not matched to a gene: 5. The CDR3 extends over 13 amino acids. Here the CDR3 reads CAWSVSTGSGYTF. CDR3 in DNA: TGTGCCTGGAGTGTATCGACAGGGAGTGGCTACACCTTC.

The chain employs TRBV2 and TRBJ2-2, with 8 bases that match TRBD1. CDR3 length equals 16 residues. Germline-derived CDR1 and CDR2 are SNHLY and FYNNEI. V was pared by 6 bases and J by 0 bases, with 6 bases of the junction left unmatched. CDR3 in amino acids: CASRMRTGSNTGELFF. The DNA for the CDR3 is TGTGCCAGCAGGATGCGGACAGGGTCGAACACCGGGGAGCTGTTTTTT.

This clone occurred a few times. The V call is TRBV10-3, the J call TRBJ2-2; 7 bases are a match to TRBD2. Germline CDR1 is ENHRY and CDR2 is SYGVKD. CDR3 length: 15 residues. V lost 4 bases, J lost 5 bases, and 7 bases stayed unmatched. The CDR3 coding sequence is TGTGCCATCAGTGGGGAGGGGACTTATACCGGGGAGCTGTTTTTT. It is translated as CAISGEGTYTGELFF.

V gene TRBV10-3 combines with J gene TRBJ2-1; tentative D call: TRBD2 (6 bases). V shed 0 bases and J shed 3 bases, with 9 bases lying between them. CDR1 is ENHRY and CDR2 is SYGVKD in the germline V gene. CDR3 length: 15 amino acids. Here the CDR3 reads CAISESAGSYNEQFF. The CDR3 nucleotides read TGTGCCATCAGTGAGTCGGCCGGGAGCTACAATGAGCAGTTCTTC.

The chain employs TRBV5-1 and TRBJ2-7; 7 bases are a match to TRBD1. The J call may be wrong; the DNA end is better matched by TRBJ2-5. CDR3 length: 16 amino acids. Germline V CDR1 and CDR2: SGHRS, YFSETQ. The CDR3 DNA reads as TGCGCCAGCAGCTTGGACGTGACAGGGATCCAAGAGACCCAGTACTTC. This encodes CASSLDVTGIQETQYF.

V is TRBV5-4 and J is TRBJ1-2, with D perhaps TRBD1 (5 bases). V lost 2 bases and J lost 7, with 15 bases in between. This CDR3 has 14 residues. Germline-derived CDR1 and CDR2 are SGHNT and YYREEE (reference sequence). The chain's CDR3 is CASSFRGTSGGYTF. For the CDR3, the DNA is TGTGCCAGCAGCTTTAGGGGTACCTCGGGTGGCTACACCTTC.